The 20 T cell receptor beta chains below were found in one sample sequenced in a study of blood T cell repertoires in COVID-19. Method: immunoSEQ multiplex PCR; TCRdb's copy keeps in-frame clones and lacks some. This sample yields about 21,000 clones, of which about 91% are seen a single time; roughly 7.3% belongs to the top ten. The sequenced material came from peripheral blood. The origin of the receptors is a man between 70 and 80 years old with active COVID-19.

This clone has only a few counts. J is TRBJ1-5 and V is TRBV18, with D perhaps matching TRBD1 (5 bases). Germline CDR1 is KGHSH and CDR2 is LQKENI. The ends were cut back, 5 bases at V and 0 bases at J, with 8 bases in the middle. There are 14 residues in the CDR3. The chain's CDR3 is CASSGQLSNQPQHF. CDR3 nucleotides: TGTGCCAGCTCAGGACAACTTAGCAATCAGCCCCAGCATTTT.

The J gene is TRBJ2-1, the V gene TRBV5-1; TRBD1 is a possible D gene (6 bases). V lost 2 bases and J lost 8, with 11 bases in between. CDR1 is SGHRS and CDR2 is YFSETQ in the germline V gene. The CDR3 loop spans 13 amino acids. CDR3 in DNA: TGCGCCAGCAGCTTTGGACAGCTCGATGAGCAGTTCTTC. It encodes CASSFGQLDEQFF.

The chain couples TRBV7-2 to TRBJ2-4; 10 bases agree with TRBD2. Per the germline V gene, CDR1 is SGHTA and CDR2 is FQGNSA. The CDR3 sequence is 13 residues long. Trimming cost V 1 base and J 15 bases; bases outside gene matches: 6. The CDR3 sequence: CASSLVGTSVPYF. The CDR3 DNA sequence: TGTGCCAGCAGCTTAGTCGGGACTAGCGTCCCGTACTTC.

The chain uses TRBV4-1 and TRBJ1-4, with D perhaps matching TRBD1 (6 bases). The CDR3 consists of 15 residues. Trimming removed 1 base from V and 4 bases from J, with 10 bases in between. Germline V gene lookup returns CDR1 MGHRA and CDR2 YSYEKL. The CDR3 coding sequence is TGCGCCAGCAGCCAAGTCGGACAGTTTAATGAAAAACTGTTTTTT. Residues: CASSQVGQFNEKLFF.

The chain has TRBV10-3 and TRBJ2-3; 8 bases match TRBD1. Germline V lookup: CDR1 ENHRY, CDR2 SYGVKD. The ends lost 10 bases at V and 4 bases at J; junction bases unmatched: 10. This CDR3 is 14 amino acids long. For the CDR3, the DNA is TGTGCCACCGCCGGACAGGGCGGCGCAGATACGCAGTATTTT. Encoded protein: CATAGQGGADTQYF.

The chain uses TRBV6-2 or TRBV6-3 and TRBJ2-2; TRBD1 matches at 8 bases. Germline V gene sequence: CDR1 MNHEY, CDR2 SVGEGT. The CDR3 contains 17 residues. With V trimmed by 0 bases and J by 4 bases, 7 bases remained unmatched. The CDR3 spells CASSYSSGQDPTGELFF. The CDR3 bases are TGTGCCAGCAGTTACTCGTCGGGACAGGATCCCACCGGGGAGCTGTTTTTT.

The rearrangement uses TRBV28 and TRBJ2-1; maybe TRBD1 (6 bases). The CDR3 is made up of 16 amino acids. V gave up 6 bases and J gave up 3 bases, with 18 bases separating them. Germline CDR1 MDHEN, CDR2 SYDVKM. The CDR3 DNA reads TGTGCCAGCAGACGACAGGATCCCCATTTCTACAATGAGCAGTTCTTC. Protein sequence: CASRRQDPHFYNEQFF.

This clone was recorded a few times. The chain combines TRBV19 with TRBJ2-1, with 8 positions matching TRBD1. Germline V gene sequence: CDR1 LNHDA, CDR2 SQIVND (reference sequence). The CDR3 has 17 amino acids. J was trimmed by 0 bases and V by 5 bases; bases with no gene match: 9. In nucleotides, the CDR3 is TGTGCCAGTAGTCCGAACCAGGGGGCGACCTCCTACAATGAGCAGTTCTTC. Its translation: CASSPNQGATSYNEQFF.

As DNA, the CDR3 is TGTGCCAGCAGCTTCGGACAGGGGAACACTGAAGCTTTCTTT. It yields the protein CASSFGQGNTEAFF. The chain has TRBV5-4 and TRBJ1-1; 8 nucleotides agree with TRBD1. The CDR3 totals 14 residues. Germline loops: CDR1 SGHNT, CDR2 YYREEE (reference sequence). With V trimmed by 2 bases and J by 1 base, 1 base remained unmatched.

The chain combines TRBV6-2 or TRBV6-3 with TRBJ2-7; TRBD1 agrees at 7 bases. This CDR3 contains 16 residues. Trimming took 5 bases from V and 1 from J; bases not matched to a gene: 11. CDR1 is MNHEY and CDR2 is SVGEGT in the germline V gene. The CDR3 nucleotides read TGTGCCAGCAGTCCCGCTTCGGTGACAGGGTCCTACGAGCAGTACTTC. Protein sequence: CASSPASVTGSYEQYF.

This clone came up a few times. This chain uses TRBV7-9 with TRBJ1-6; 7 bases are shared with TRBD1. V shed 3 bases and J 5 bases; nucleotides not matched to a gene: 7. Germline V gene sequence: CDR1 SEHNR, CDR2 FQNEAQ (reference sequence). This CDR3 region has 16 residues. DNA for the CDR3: TGTGCCAGCAGCTTCGGACAGGCGGATGATAATTCACCCCTCCACTTT. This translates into CASSFGQADDNSPLHF. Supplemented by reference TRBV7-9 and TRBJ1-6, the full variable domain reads DTGVSQNPRHKITKRGQNVTFRCDPISEHNRLYWYRQTLGQGPEFLTYFQNEAQLEKSRLLSDRFSAERPKGSFSTLEIQRTEQGDSAMYLCASSFGQADDNSPLHFGNGTRLTVT.

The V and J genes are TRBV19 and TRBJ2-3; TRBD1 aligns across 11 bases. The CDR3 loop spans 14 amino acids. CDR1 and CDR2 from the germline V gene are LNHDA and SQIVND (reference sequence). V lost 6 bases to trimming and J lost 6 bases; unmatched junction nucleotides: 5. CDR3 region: CASRDRGRVDTQYF. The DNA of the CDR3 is TGTGCCAGTAGGGACAGGGGGCGCGTTGATACGCAGTATTTT.

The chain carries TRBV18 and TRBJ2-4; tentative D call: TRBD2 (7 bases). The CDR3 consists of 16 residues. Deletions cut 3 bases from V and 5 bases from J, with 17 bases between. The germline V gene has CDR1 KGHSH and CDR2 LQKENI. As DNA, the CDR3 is TGTGCCAGCTCACCCGGAGGGGGGGGCCCTGAAAACATTCAGTACTTC. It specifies CASSPGGGGPENIQYF.

CDR3 in amino acids: CASKLAGAYEQYF. Here the CDR3 DNA reads TGTGCCAGCAAACTAGCGGGAGCGTACGAGCAGTACTTC. The chain couples TRBV5-4 to TRBJ2-7; 11 bases align to TRBD2. V trimming: 6 bases; J trimming: 4 bases; junction bases outside the gene matches: 3. The CDR3 is 13 residues long. Germline loops: CDR1 SGHNT, CDR2 YYREEE (reference sequence). The whole variable domain, filled in from reference TRBV5-4 and TRBJ2-7, reads ETGVTQSPTHLIKTRGQQVTLRCSSQSGHNTVSWYQQALGQGPQFIFQYYREEENGRGNFPPRFSGLQFPNYSSELNVNALELDDSALYLCASKLAGAYEQYFGPGTRLTVT.

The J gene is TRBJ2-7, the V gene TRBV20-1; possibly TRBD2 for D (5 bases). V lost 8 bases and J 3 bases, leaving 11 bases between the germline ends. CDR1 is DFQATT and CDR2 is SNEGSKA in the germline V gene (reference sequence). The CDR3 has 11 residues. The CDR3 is CSTGLLYEQYF. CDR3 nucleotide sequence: TGCAGTACCGGACTCCTCTACGAGCAGTACTTC.

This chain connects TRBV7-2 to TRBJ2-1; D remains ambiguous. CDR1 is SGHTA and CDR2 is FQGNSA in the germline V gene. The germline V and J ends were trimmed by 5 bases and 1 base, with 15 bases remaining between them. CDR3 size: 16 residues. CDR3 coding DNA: TGTGCCAGCAGCCCACCCGGGTCCTCTTCCTACAATGAGCAGTTCTTC. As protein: CASSPPGSSSYNEQFF.

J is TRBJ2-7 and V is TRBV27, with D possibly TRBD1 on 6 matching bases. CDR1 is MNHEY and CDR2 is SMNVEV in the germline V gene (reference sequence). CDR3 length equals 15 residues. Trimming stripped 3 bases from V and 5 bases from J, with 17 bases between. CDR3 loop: CASSLWGQGLHEQYF. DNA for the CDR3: TGTGCCAGCAGTTTGTGGGGGCAGGGTCTGCACGAGCAGTACTTC.

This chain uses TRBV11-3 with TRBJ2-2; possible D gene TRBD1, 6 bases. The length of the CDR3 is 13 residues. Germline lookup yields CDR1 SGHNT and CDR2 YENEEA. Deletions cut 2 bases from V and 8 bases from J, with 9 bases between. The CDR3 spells CASSLQGTGELFF. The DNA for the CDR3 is TGTGCCAGCAGCTTACAGGGGACGGGGGAGCTGTTTTTT.

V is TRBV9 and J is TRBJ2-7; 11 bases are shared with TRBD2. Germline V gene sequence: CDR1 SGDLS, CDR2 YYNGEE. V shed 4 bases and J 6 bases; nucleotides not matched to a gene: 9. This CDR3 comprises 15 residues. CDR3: CASSSTTSGVGEQYF. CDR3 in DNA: TGTGCCAGCAGCTCAACGACTAGCGGGGTCGGCGAGCAGTACTTC.

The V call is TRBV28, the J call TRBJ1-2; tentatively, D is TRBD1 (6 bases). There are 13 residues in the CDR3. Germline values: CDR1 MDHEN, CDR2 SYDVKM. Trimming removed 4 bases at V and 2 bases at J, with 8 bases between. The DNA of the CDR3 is TGTGCCAGCAGTTGGGGGCAGAACTATGGCTACACCTTC. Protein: CASSWGQNYGYTF.